Shown below are 15 T cell receptor beta chains from a single sample sequenced in a study of chemoradiotherapy in HPV16-positive cancers. Data came from immunoSEQ multiplex PCR; TCRdb stores just in-frame clones and leaves some out. The sample lists about 68,000 clones, approximately 91% occurring once. The sample consisted of blood, taken from a patient who underwent chemoradiotherapy. The receptors stem from a human donor with HPV-associated anogenital cancer.

The V gene is TRBV29-1, the J gene TRBJ1-1; D not certain. Germline loops: CDR1 SQVTM, CDR2 ANQGSEA. The length of the CDR3 is 13 residues. The ends were cut back, 3 bases at V and 1 base at J, with 9 bases in the middle. DNA for the CDR3: TGCAGCGTTGAGTTGGGTGAGAACACTGAAGCTTTCTTT. This gives the protein CSVELGENTEAFF.

This chain joins TRBV6-6 and TRBJ2-5; tentative D call: TRBD2 (6 bases). There are 11 residues in the CDR3. The germline V and J ends were trimmed by 6 bases and 7 bases, with 9 bases remaining between them. CDR1 and CDR2 (germline): MNHNY, SVGAGI (reference sequence). CDR3 in amino acids: CASRLGGTQYF. The CDR3 DNA reads as TGTGCCAGCAGACTGGGGGGGACCCAGTACTTC.

This clone was picked up one time. Other nucleotide sequences in the sample specify the same CDR3. The J gene is TRBJ1-1, the V gene TRBV6-5, with D uncertain. Trimming took 2 bases from V and 8 from J, leaving 12 bases between them. CDR3 length equals 13 residues. Germline CDR1 reads MNHEY; CDR2 reads SVGAGI. CDR3 sequence reads: CASSYALGTEAFF. The CDR3 DNA reads as TGTGCCAGCAGTTACGCCCTCGGTACAGAAGCTTTCTTT.

The V call is TRBV5-1, the J call TRBJ2-3, with TRBD1 identical over 8 bases. Germline values: CDR1 SGHRS, CDR2 YFSETQ. V was pared by 5 bases and J by 4 bases, with 9 bases of the junction left unmatched. The CDR3 sequence is 15 residues long. Written as DNA, the CDR3 is TGCGCCAGCAGTGACGAGGGACAGGCGCCAGATACGCAGTATTTT. Translated, it gives CASSDEGQAPDTQYF.

The gene calls are TRBV2 and TRBJ2-5; D uncertain. V was trimmed by 3 bases and J by 2 bases, leaving 4 bases between them. Per the germline V gene, CDR1 is SNHLY and CDR2 is FYNNEI. The CDR3 totals 12 residues. CDR3: CASSDKQETQYF. For the CDR3, the DNA is TGTGCCAGCAGTGACAAGCAAGAGACCCAGTACTTC.

The chain uses TRBV28 and TRBJ1-2; D not certain. The CDR3 length is 14 residues. Per germline, CDR1 MDHEN and CDR2 SYDVKM. Trimming cost V 3 bases and J 2 bases, with 10 bases left between them. CDR3 sequence reads: CASSFGSRNYGYTF. CDR3 nucleotides: TGTGCCAGCAGTTTTGGGAGTAGAAACTATGGCTACACCTTC.

The V gene is TRBV13, the J gene TRBJ2-1; D might be TRBD1 (6 bases). The CDR3 runs to 15 residues. Germline CDR1 PRHDT, CDR2 FYEKMQ (reference sequence). V lost 4 bases and J lost 2, with 12 bases in between. The CDR3 coding sequence is TGTGCCAGCAGCTGGGGGCCACCCCCCTACAATGAGCAGTTCTTC. Translating gives CASSWGPPPYNEQFF.

The chain uses TRBV19 and TRBJ1-1; TRBD1 might be the D (5 bases). Looked up from germline, CDR1 is LNHDA and CDR2 is SQIVND (reference sequence). This CDR3 region has 15 residues. V gave up 3 bases and J gave up 7 bases, with 18 bases separating them. Here the CDR3 reads CASSIGAIGVGEAFF. CDR3 DNA sequence: TGTGCCAGTAGTATTGGGGCAATAGGAGTTGGTGAAGCTTTCTTT.

The chain carries TRBV11-3 and TRBJ2-5; D tentatively reads TRBD1 or TRBD2 (6 bases each). The V end lost 3 bases, the J end lost 2 bases, and 13 bases lay between the germline ends. From germline, CDR1 is SGHNT and CDR2 YENEEA. This CDR3 comprises 15 residues. CDR3 protein: CASSLGGGPQETQYF. The CDR3 region has the DNA TGTGCCAGCAGCTTGGGGGGCGGCCCTCAAGAGACCCAGTACTTC.

The J gene is TRBJ1-2, the V gene TRBV6-5, with D uncertain. Trimming removed 8 bases from V and 9 bases from J, with 16 bases in between. In germline, CDR1 is MNHEY, CDR2 SVGAGI. CDR3 size: 12 residues. CDR3 in amino acids: CASYRTRGSYTF. The CDR3 region has the DNA TGTGCCAGCTACCGGACCCGAGGGAGCTACACCTTC.

Remarks on this clone: The sample contains more than one DNA sequence encoding this CDR3. The gene calls are TRBV30 and TRBJ1-2, with D unclear. V gave up 0 bases and J gave up 1 base, with 6 bases separating them. Germline V gives CDR1 GTSNPN, CDR2 SVGIG (reference sequence). The CDR3 is made up of 13 amino acids. Written as DNA, the CDR3 is TGTGCCTGGAGTGTAACCTTTAACTATGGCTACACCTTC. Its translation is CAWSVTFNYGYTF.

V usage is TRBV5-4 and J usage is TRBJ2-3; D possibly corresponds to TRBD2 (7 bases). Germline CDR1 and CDR2: SGHNT and YYREEE (reference sequence). There are 16 residues in the CDR3. V dropped 4 bases and J dropped 5 bases, with 20 bases sitting between them. The CDR3 loop is CASSGKRGGLEDTQYF. The CDR3 nucleotides read TGTGCCAGCAGCGGGAAAAGGGGGGGGCTAGAAGATACGCAGTATTTT.

Only one count was recorded for this clone. The rearrangement joins TRBV18 to TRBJ2-2; D possibly uses TRBD1 or TRBD2 (5 bases each). V dropped 2 bases and J dropped 2 bases, with 6 bases sitting between them. This CDR3 spans 14 amino acids. Germline CDR1 KGHSH, CDR2 LQKENI. The CDR3 DNA sequence: TGTGCCAGCTCACCAGGGGGAAACACCGGGGAGCTGTTTTTT. Its translation: CASSPGGNTGELFF.

The rearrangement links TRBV27 to TRBJ2-1; 9 bases map to TRBD2. Trimming at V came to 4 bases and at J to 4 bases, leaving 8 bases not matched to a gene. The CDR3 spans 16 residues. CDR1 MNHEY and CDR2 SMNVEV come from the germline V gene (reference sequence). CDR3 protein: CASSSFTSGLYNEQFF. The DNA of the CDR3 is TGTGCCAGCAGTTCATTCACTAGCGGGCTTTACAATGAGCAGTTCTTC.

The chain joins TRBV9 to TRBJ2-7; TRBD1 agrees at 10 bases. V shed 4 bases and J 6 bases; nucleotides not matched to a gene: 4. This CDR3 is 13 amino acids long. Germline CDR1 and CDR2: SGDLS and YYNGEE. The CDR3 nucleotides are TGTGCCAGCAGCCCACGGACAGGGGGCGAGCAGTACTTC. Translated: CASSPRTGGEQYF.